These T cell receptor beta chains were read from a single sample in a study of T cell responses to AZD1222 COVID-19 vaccine. Clones were sequenced by immunoSEQ multiplex PCR, and TCRdb holds only the in-frame ones, with some missing. This table has some 150,000 clones, 70% to 90% appearing once. The source was peripheral blood, collected 28 days after the second dose of the MenACWY control vaccine. Source of these receptors: an adult who received the MenACWY meningococcal vaccine as a control. CDR3s include the opening cysteine and the closing phenylalanine or tryptophan. D genes are given only for firm matches. Size is omitted from some rows. Given values are once, few, many or a class for expanded clones.

.,TRBD1,TRBV9,TRBJ2-2,CASRPGTGGPGELFF,TGTGCCAGCAGGCCCGGGACAGGGGGACCCGGGGAGCTGTTTTTT
once,TRBD1,TRBV27,TRBJ1-2,CASSFNQGVGYTF,TGTGCCAGCAGTTTCAACCAGGGGGTGGGCTACACCTTC
.,.,TRBV7-9,TRBJ1-1,CASSFSTGNTEAFF,TGTGCCAGCAGCTTTTCCACCGGGAACACTGAAGCTTTCTTT
.,TRBD2,TRBV19,TRBJ2-1,CASSMGTTSGDYNEQFF,TGTGCCAGTAGCATGGGGACGACTAGCGGAGATTACAATGAGCAGTTCTTC
.,TRBD1,TRBV10-3,TRBJ2-1,CAISETLTGEDEQFF,TGTGCCATCAGTGAGACACTGACAGGGGAGGATGAGCAGTTCTTC
.,.,TRBV9,TRBJ2-1,CASSVAVGVRSYNEQFF,TGTGCCAGCAGCGTAGCTGTTGGGGTCCGCTCCTACAATGAGCAGTTCTTC
.,.,TRBV5-1,TRBJ2-7,CASSFRGGSGEQYF,TGCGCCAGCAGCTTCAGGGGAGGTAGCGGGGAGCAGTACTTC
.,.,TRBV27,TRBJ1-1,CASSGQGLENTEAFF,TGTGCCAGCAGTGGTCAGGGACTGGAGAACACTGAAGCTTTCTTT
.,TRBD1,TRBV6-5,TRBJ1-1,CASSLTGKNTEAFF,TGTGCCAGCAGCCTGACAGGGAAAAACACTGAAGCTTTCTTT
.,.,TRBV15,TRBJ1-2,CATSRDRQGGYTF,TGTGCCACCAGCAGAGATCGGCAGGGTGGCTACACCTTC
once,TRBD1,TRBV24-1,TRBJ2-3,CATSPSRGSTDTQYF,TGTGCCACGAGTCCTAGCAGGGGGAGCACAGATACGCAGTATTTT
medium-sized,.,TRBV11-1,TRBJ2-3,CASGMDTYFSTDTQYF,TGTGCCAGCGGCATGGACACCTACTTTAGCACAGATACGCAGTATTTT
once,.,TRBV4-2,TRBJ1-4,CASSQLGEKLFF,TGTGCCAGCAGCCAACTAGGGGAAAAACTGTTTTTT
.,.,TRBV7-9,TRBJ1-2,CASSLVRGPSGYTF,TGTGCCAGCAGCTTAGTACGGGGGCCAAGTGGCTACACCTTC
.,.,TRBV14,TRBJ2-1,CASSQGRSNEQFF,TGTGCCAGCAGCCAAGGTCGGTCCAATGAGCAGTTCTTC
.,.,TRBV30,TRBJ1-5,CAWSVLGSAQPQHF,TGTGCCTGGAGTGTACTTGGATCAGCTCAGCCCCAGCATTTT
.,.,TRBV18,TRBJ1-1,CASSLYTEAFF,TGTGCCAGCTCACTATACACTGAAGCTTTCTTT
.,TRBD1,TRBV15,TRBJ2-7,CATSRRPGQGIYEQYF,TGTGCCACCAGCAGGAGACCGGGACAGGGGATCTACGAGCAGTACTTC
once,TRBD1,TRBV30,TRBJ2-7,CAWTRDRGEQYF,TGTGCCTGGACACGGGACAGGGGCGAGCAGTACTTC
.,.,TRBV18,TRBJ1-6,CASSPGDRSPLHF,TGTGCCAGCTCCCCAGGGGATCGGTCACCCCTCCACTTT
.,.,TRBV2,TRBJ2-1,CASSPEGYSSNEQFF,TGTGCCAGCAGTCCAGAAGGGTATTCGAGCAATGAGCAGTTCTTC
.,.,TRBV3-1/TRBV3-2,TRBJ1-2,CASSQAGGYGYTF,TGTGCCAGCAGCCAAGCGGGCGGCTATGGCTACACCTTC
.,TRBD2,TRBV28,TRBJ2-5,CASSFLAGEGETQYF,TGTGCCAGCAGTTTTCTAGCGGGAGAAGGGGAGACCCAGTACTTC
.,TRBD1,TRBV28,TRBJ1-5,CASSLDRDRRNQPQHF,TGTGCCAGCAGTTTAGACCGGGACAGGAGAAATCAGCCCCAGCATTTT
.,.,TRBV7-2,TRBJ1-2,CASSLSAGARGYGYTF,TGTGCCAGCAGCCTTAGTGCAGGGGCCAGGGGCTATGGCTACACCTTC
.,TRBD1,TRBV4-1,TRBJ2-7,CASSQDGTGRVNEQYF,TGCGCCAGCAGCCAAGATGGGACAGGGAGGGTTAACGAGCAGTACTTC
.,.,TRBV6-2/TRBV6-3,TRBJ2-5,CASSLRLGETQYF,TGTGCCAGCAGTCTCAGACTCGGGGAGACCCAGTACTTC
.,.,TRBV30,TRBJ1-2,CAWSLGASYGYTF,TGTGCCTGGAGCCTAGGAGCCTCTTATGGCTACACCTTC
.,.,TRBV24-1,TRBJ2-3,CATGSTGGTDTQYF,TGTGCCACCGGCTCCACGGGTGGCACAGATACGCAGTATTTT
.,.,TRBV4-2,TRBJ2-5,CASSQPGPQEWETQYF,TGTGCCAGCAGCCAACCGGGACCCCAAGAGTGGGAGACCCAGTACTTC
.,.,TRBV28,TRBJ2-7,CASSLARSYEQYF,TGTGCCAGCAGTTTGGCGCGTTCCTACGAGCAGTACTTC
.,TRBD2,TRBV4-1,TRBJ2-3,CASSPSIGTSGRGKRDTQYF,TGCGCCAGCAGTCCCTCCATCGGGACTAGCGGGAGGGGTAAGAGGGATACGCAGTATTTT
.,TRBD1,TRBV6-6,TRBJ1-5,CASNYPPGQGNQPQHF,TGTGCCAGCAACTACCCTCCGGGACAGGGAAATCAGCCCCAGCATTTT
.,.,TRBV7-2,TRBJ2-1,CASSLDGNEQFF,TGTGCCAGCAGCCTGGACGGCAATGAGCAGTTCTTC
once,.,TRBV9,TRBJ1-2,CASQSSRGGRRGYTF,TGTGCCAGCCAATCTTCGAGGGGGGGGCGCAGAGGCTACACCTTC
.,TRBD2,TRBV5-5,TRBJ2-7,CASSLASGRFYEQYF,TGTGCCAGCAGCTTGGCTAGCGGGAGGTTTTACGAGCAGTACTTC
.,.,TRBV5-5,TRBJ1-5,CASSFGSGDLQPQHF,TGTGCCAGCAGCTTTGGGTCAGGGGATCTTCAGCCCCAGCATTTT
.,TRBD1,TRBV10-1,TRBJ1-5,CARKGQANHSNQPQHF,TGCGCCAGAAAGGGACAGGCCAACCATAGCAATCAGCCCCAGCATTTT
few,.,TRBV29-1,TRBJ1-1,CSVEAGRTMNTEAFF,TGCAGCGTTGAAGCCGGCCGGACCATGAACACTGAAGCTTTCTTT
.,.,TRBV2,TRBJ1-5,CASGVRRGEQPQHF,TGTGCCAGCGGCGTACGGCGAGGAGAACAGCCCCAGCATTTT
.,.,TRBV9,TRBJ2-2,CASSVDVGSTGELFF,TGTGCCAGCAGCGTAGATGTAGGCTCCACCGGGGAGCTGTTTTTT
.,TRBD2,TRBV18,TRBJ2-7,CASHGGASGNYEQYF,TGTGCCAGCCACGGCGGGGCTAGCGGGAACTACGAGCAGTACTTC
.,TRBD1,TRBV6-2/TRBV6-3,TRBJ1-5,CASSPGNRGRIRYGNQPQHF,TGTGCCAGCAGCCCCGGAAACAGGGGGCGCATCCGGTATGGCAATCAGCCCCAGCATTTT
few,.,TRBV28,TRBJ1-1,CASSLGGMRYTEAFF,TGTGCCAGCAGTTTGGGGGGAATGAGGTACACTGAAGCTTTCTTT
.,.,TRBV9,TRBJ2-1,CASSGGRVSTEFF,TGTGCCAGCAGCGGCGGTAGGGTCTCGACGGAGTTCTTC
.,.,TRBV4-3,TRBJ2-7,CASSQVFGIYEQYF,TGCGCCAGCAGCCAAGTCTTCGGAATCTACGAGCAGTACTTC
.,TRBD1,TRBV28,TRBJ2-7,CASSSADRGDEQYF,TGTGCCAGCAGTTCTGCGGACAGGGGGGACGAGCAGTACTTC
.,.,TRBV30,TRBJ1-2,CAWRAGPNYTF,TGTGCCTGGAGAGCCGGTCCCAACTACACCTTC
few,.,TRBV6-4,TRBJ1-2,CASRPRARRYGYTF,TGTGCCAGCAGACCCCGGGCCAGGCGCTATGGCTACACCTTC
.,.,TRBV5-4,TRBJ1-3,CASSLDWGSGNTIYF,TGTGCCAGCAGCTTGGATTGGGGCTCTGGAAACACCATATATTTT
.,.,TRBV29-1,TRBJ1-1,CSVRRNTEAFF,TGCAGCGTTCGCAGGAACACTGAAGCTTTCTTT
.,TRBD2,TRBV3-1/TRBV3-2,TRBJ2-7,CASSQGSGLAYEQYF,TGTGCCAGCAGCCAAGGGTCGGGACTAGCCTACGAGCAGTACTTC
.,TRBD1,TRBV11-3,TRBJ2-7,CASTNYDRAYEQYF,TGTGCCAGCACCAATTATGACAGGGCCTACGAGCAGTACTTC
.,.,TRBV29-1,TRBJ1-5,CSVGRIGQPQHF,TGCAGCGTTGGCCGTATTGGTCAGCCCCAGCATTTT
once,TRBD1,TRBV29-1,TRBJ2-7,CSVEDRGLPYEQYF,TGCAGCGTCGAGGACAGGGGATTACCCTACGAGCAGTACTTC
.,TRBD1,TRBV2,TRBJ1-5,CASHLGQGNGNQPQHF,TGTGCCAGCCATTTAGGACAGGGCAATGGCAATCAGCCCCAGCATTTT
.,TRBD1,TRBV6-5,TRBJ1-1,CASSFRPGQGNTEAFF,TGTGCCAGCAGTTTCCGCCCAGGACAGGGGAACACTGAAGCTTTCTTT